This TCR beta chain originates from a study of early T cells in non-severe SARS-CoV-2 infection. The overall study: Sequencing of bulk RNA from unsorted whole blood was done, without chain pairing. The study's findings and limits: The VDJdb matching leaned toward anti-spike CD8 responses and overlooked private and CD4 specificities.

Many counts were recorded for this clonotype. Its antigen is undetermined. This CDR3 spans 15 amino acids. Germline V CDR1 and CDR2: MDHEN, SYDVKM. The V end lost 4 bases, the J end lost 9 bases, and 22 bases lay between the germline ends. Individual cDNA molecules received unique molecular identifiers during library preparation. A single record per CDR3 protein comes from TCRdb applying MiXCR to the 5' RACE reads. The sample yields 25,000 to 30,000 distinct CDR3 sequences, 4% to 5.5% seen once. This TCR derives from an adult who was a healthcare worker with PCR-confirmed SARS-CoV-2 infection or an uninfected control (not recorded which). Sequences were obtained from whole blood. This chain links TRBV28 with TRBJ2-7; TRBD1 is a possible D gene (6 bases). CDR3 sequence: CASSSLTLLGGGQYF. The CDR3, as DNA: TGTGCCAGCAGTTCCTTAACCCTCTTAGGGGGTGGGCAGTACTTC.